A single sample is the source of the 24 T cell receptor beta chains below, sequenced in a study of PD-1 blockade in classical Hodgkin lymphoma. The method was immunoSEQ multiplex PCR; TCRdb's version includes in-frame clones alone and lacks a portion of them. This table has roughly 13,000 clones, roughly 80% appearing once. Each and every patient relapsed after autologous stem cell transplantation, and patients got differing brentuximab vedotin exposure. Sequencing was performed on peripheral blood mononuclear cells (PBMCs), taken at baseline. The source is a human donor with classical Hodgkin lymphoma.

The genes are TRBV5-6 and TRBJ2-7, with 9 bases identical to TRBD1. The CDR3 contains 15 residues. CDR1 and CDR2 from the germline V gene are SGHDT and YYEEEE. The J segment lost 3 bases and the V segment lost 3 bases, leaving 7 bases of the junction unmatched. The CDR3, as DNA: TGTGCCAGCAGCTATTTCCGGGACAGGGTCTACGAGCAGTACTTC. It codes for CASSYFRDRVYEQYF. The whole variable domain, remainder taken from reference TRBV5-6 and TRBJ2-7, is DAGVTQSPTHLIKTRGQQVTLRCSPKSGHDTVSWYQQALGQGPQFIFQYYEEEERQRGNFPDRFSGHQFPNYSSELNVNALLLGDSALYLCASSYFRDRVYEQYFGPGTRLTVT.

The V call is TRBV7-9, the J call TRBJ2-1; the D call may be TRBD1 or TRBD2 (5 bases each). V lost 5 bases and J lost 6, with 11 bases in between. The length of the CDR3 is 13 residues. CDR1 is SEHNR, CDR2 FQNEAQ, per germline (reference sequence). The CDR3, as DNA: TGTGCCAGCAGCCATGCTGGGGGCAATGAGCAGTTCTTC. Protein sequence: CASSHAGGNEQFF. Full variable domain (rest looked up from reference TRBV7-9 and TRBJ2-1): DTGVSQNPRHKITKRGQNVTFRCDPISEHNRLYWYRQTLGQGPEFLTYFQNEAQLEKSRLLSDRFSAERPKGSFSTLEIQRTEQGDSAMYLCASSHAGGNEQFFGPGTRLTVL.

The chain joins TRBV11-3 to TRBJ2-2; D unclear. Trimming took off 4 bases at V and 4 bases at J, with 13 bases between the two ends. Germline CDR1 SGHNT, CDR2 YENEEA. The CDR3 spans 15 residues. The CDR3 protein is CASSSGGYTTGELFF. CDR3 nucleotides: TGTGCCAGCAGCTCCGGTGGCTATACCACCGGGGAGCTGTTTTTT.

The chain links TRBV6-1 to TRBJ2-5, with TRBD2 matching 7 bases. CDR1 and CDR2 from the germline V gene are MNHNS and SASEGT. The CDR3 is 14 residues long. Trimming at V came to 11 bases and at J to 6 bases, leaving 15 bases not matched to a gene. CDR3 in DNA: TGTGCCCATTCCCATGGGGGGGAGGGGAAGACCCAGTACTTC. Translated, it gives CAHSHGGEGKTQYF.

This clone is a singleton in its sample. The CDR3 loop reads CASSKGGTRYEQYF. The DNA of the CDR3 is TGTGCCAGCAGCAAAGGAGGGACTCGCTACGAGCAGTACTTC. This sequence joins TRBV21-1 and TRBJ2-7; TRBD2, the table's D call, was not compared with the DNA. TRBV21-1 corresponds to a pseudogene. CDR3 length: 14 residues.

J is TRBJ1-2 and V is TRBV19; D call uncertain. The length of the CDR3 is 12 residues. CDR1 is LNHDA, CDR2 SQIVND, per germline (reference sequence). Trimming pared 6 bases from V and 3 bases from J, leaving 8 bases between. CDR3 residues: CASSGGDYGYTF. CDR3 coding DNA: TGTGCCAGTAGCGGTGGGGACTATGGCTACACCTTC. Using reference TRBV19 and TRBJ1-2 for the parts outside the CDR3, the full variable domain is DGGITQSPKYLFRKEGQNVTLSCEQNLNHDAMYWYRQDPGQGLRLIYYSQIVNDFQKGDIAEGYSVSREKKESFPLTVTSAQKNPTAFYLCASSGGDYGYTFGSGTRLTVV.

The V and J genes are TRBV11-2 and TRBJ1-3; D is unclear. The CDR3 extends over 16 amino acids. The V end lost 1 base, the J end lost 0 bases, and 10 bases lay between the germline ends. From germline, CDR1 is SGHAT and CDR2 FQNNGV. For the CDR3, the DNA is TGTGCCAGCAGCTTAGGAGTTCTGAGCTCTGGAAACACCATATATTTT. This encodes CASSLGVLSSGNTIYF.

The chain uses TRBV18 and TRBJ2-3, with TRBD2 identical over 7 bases. The CDR3 spans 16 residues. CDR1 and CDR2 (germline): KGHSH, LQKENI. V dropped 6 bases and J dropped 0; count of bases not matched to a gene: 9. The CDR3 sequence is CASSTSSGASTDTQYF. CDR3 bases: TGTGCCAGCTCGACCTCTAGCGGAGCTAGCACAGATACGCAGTATTTT. The full variable domain, in which reference TRBV18 and TRBJ2-3 provide the parts outside the CDR3, is NAGVMQNPRHLVRRRGQEARLRCSPMKGHSHVYWYRQLPEEGLKFMVYLQKENIIDESGMPKERFSAEFPKEGPSILRIQQVVRGDSAAYFCASSTSSGASTDTQYFGPGTRLTVL.

The genes are TRBV29-1 and TRBJ2-1; 7 positions match TRBD2. The ends lost 7 bases at V and 4 bases at J; junction bases unmatched: 13. This CDR3 comprises 15 residues. Germline V CDR1 and CDR2: SQVTM, ANQGSEA. In nucleotides, the CDR3 is TGCAGCGCTGGAAGTCCAGCGGGGACTTACAATGAGCAGTTCTTC. Translation gives CSAGSPAGTYNEQFF.

J is TRBJ1-6 and V is TRBV27, with 8 bases that match TRBD1. V lost 5 bases and J lost 6; bases outside the gene matches: 9. The length of the CDR3 is 16 residues. In germline, CDR1 is MNHEY, CDR2 SMNVEV (reference sequence). CDR3: CASSARQGHVNSPLHF. CDR3 DNA sequence: TGTGCCAGCAGTGCCCGACAGGGGCACGTTAATTCACCCCTCCACTTT.

The chain employs TRBV27 and TRBJ2-1; tentatively, D is TRBD1 (6 bases). The germline V gene has CDR1 MNHEY and CDR2 SMNVEV (reference sequence). Trimming took off 6 bases at V and 6 bases at J, with 12 bases between the two ends. CDR3 length: 13 amino acids. The CDR3 here is CASRGAGFNEQFF. The CDR3 bases are TGTGCCAGCAGGGGGGCAGGGTTCAATGAGCAGTTCTTC.

The rearrangement joins TRBV6-4 to TRBJ2-1; 8 bases line up with TRBD2. CDR1 is MRHNA and CDR2 is SNTAGT in the germline V gene. V trimming: 3 bases; J trimming: 2 bases; junction bases outside the gene matches: 0. This CDR3 has 14 amino acids. The CDR3, as DNA: TGTGCCAGCAGTGAAGCGGGGGCCTACAATGAGCAGTTCTTC. Protein: CASSEAGAYNEQFF.

This sequence joins TRBV13 and TRBJ2-1, with TRBD2 identical over 9 bases. Trimming at V came to 0 bases and at J to 1 base, leaving 4 bases not matched to a gene. CDR3 length equals 17 residues. Per the germline V gene, CDR1 is PRHDT and CDR2 is FYEKMQ (reference sequence). In DNA, the CDR3 is TGTGCCAGCAGCTTAGGCTTGGCGGGAGGGTCCTACAATGAGCAGTTCTTC. It yields the protein CASSLGLAGGSYNEQFF.

This rearrangement joins TRBV12-5 to TRBJ2-7; 8 nucleotides align to TRBD1. Trimming at V came to 6 bases and at J to 6 bases, leaving 4 bases not matched to a gene. CDR1 and CDR2 from the germline V gene are LGHNT and FRNRAP. The CDR3 is 12 residues long. CDR3 bases: TGTGCTAGTGGGCTACAGGGGGGCGAGCAGTACTTC. Encoded protein: CASGLQGGEQYF.

This CDR3 reads CASSISGAPQHF. The DNA for the CDR3 is TGTGCCAGTAGTATATCAGGCGCGCCCCAGCATTTT. The chain combines TRBV19 with TRBJ1-5; D ambiguous. V shed 2 bases and J shed 9 bases, with 8 bases lying between them. This CDR3 has 12 amino acids. Germline CDR1 reads LNHDA; CDR2 reads SQIVND (reference sequence). Complete variable domain (other parts from reference TRBV19 and TRBJ1-5): DGGITQSPKYLFRKEGQNVTLSCEQNLNHDAMYWYRQDPGQGLRLIYYSQIVNDFQKGDIAEGYSVSREKKESFPLTVTSAQKNPTAFYLCASSISGAPQHFGDGTRLSIL.

This rearrangement joins TRBV27 to TRBJ2-5; 7 bases are shared with TRBD1. CDR1 is MNHEY and CDR2 is SMNVEV in the germline V gene (reference sequence). Trimming removed 5 bases from V and 3 bases from J; junction bases left unmatched: 6. The CDR3 runs to 14 residues. In DNA form, the CDR3 reads TGTGCCAGCAGTGCACAGGGGTGGGAAGAGACCCAGTACTTC. Its translation is CASSAQGWEETQYF.

The chain has TRBV6-6 and TRBJ2-3; 14 nucleotides align to TRBD2. The germline gives CDR1 MNHNY, CDR2 SVGAGI (reference sequence). CDR3 length: 16 amino acids. After removal of 6 bases from V and 3 bases from J, the junction contained 5 bases not matched to a gene. This CDR3 is CASRTSGRAPTDTQYF. The CDR3, as DNA: TGTGCCAGCAGGACTAGCGGGAGGGCCCCGACAGATACGCAGTATTTT.

The J gene is TRBJ2-7, the V gene TRBV9, with D possibly matching TRBD1 (6 bases). CDR3 size: 14 residues. The V gene lost 3 bases and the J gene lost 7 bases, with 17 bases spanning the gap. CDR1 is SGDLS, CDR2 YYNGEE, per germline. The CDR3 DNA sequence: TGTGCCAGCAGCGAGTTACAGGGTCCGGGGGAGCAGTACTTC. Residues: CASSELQGPGEQYF. Filled out from reference TRBV9 and TRBJ2-7, the complete variable domain reads DSGVTQTPKHLITATGQRVTLRCSPRSGDLSVYWYQQSLDQGLQFLIQYYNGEERAKGNILERFSAQQFPDLHSELNLSSLELGDSALYFCASSELQGPGEQYFGPGTRLTVT.

The chain combines TRBV7-6 with TRBJ2-2; 10 nucleotides line up with TRBD2. The CDR3 covers 16 residues. CDR1 is SGHVS and CDR2 is FNYEAQ in the germline V gene. J was trimmed by 5 bases and V by 5 bases; bases with no gene match: 8. The CDR3 reads CASSTSGLAATGELFF. The CDR3 bases are TGTGCCAGCAGCACTAGTGGACTAGCGGCTACCGGGGAGCTGTTTTTT.

The V gene is TRBV5-6, the J gene TRBJ2-1; D is unclear. CDR3 length: 13 amino acids. V lost 5 bases, J lost 7 bases, and 13 bases lay in between. Per the germline V gene, CDR1 is SGHDT and CDR2 is YYEEEE. The CDR3 coding sequence is TGTGCCAGCAGACTTTGGGTTGGGAATGAGCAGTTCTTC. As protein: CASRLWVGNEQFF.

The rearrangement links TRBV20-1 to TRBJ2-3; no clear D. CDR1 is DFQATT, CDR2 SNEGSKA, per germline (reference sequence). The CDR3 runs 10 residues. The V and J ends lost 1 base and 6 bases respectively, with 2 bases between them. CDR3 sequence (DNA): TGCAGTGCTAGAGCGGATACGCAGTATTTT. Translating gives CSARADTQYF.

The V and J genes are TRBV7-9 and TRBJ2-1, with 14 bases lining up with TRBD2. Germline CDR1 is SEHNR and CDR2 is FQNEAQ (reference sequence). With V trimmed by 7 bases and J by 0 bases, 2 bases remained unmatched. CDR3 length equals 16 residues. The CDR3 region has the DNA TGTGCCAGCACCGGGACTAGCGGGAGCTCCTACAATGAGCAGTTCTTC. Amino acids: CASTGTSGSSYNEQFF.

The rearrangement joins TRBV27 to TRBJ2-2; D is uncertain. V was shortened by 2 bases and J by 7 bases, with 17 bases between the two germline ends. In germline, CDR1 is MNHEY, CDR2 SMNVEV (reference sequence). CDR3 size: 16 residues. Written as DNA, the CDR3 is TGTGCCAGCAGTTTACGTGAACCGCCCAAGGGCGGGGAGCTGTTTTTT. It is translated as CASSLREPPKGGELFF.

The chain recombines TRBV30 with TRBJ1-5, with D maybe TRBD1 (5 bases). V lost 0 bases to trimming and J lost 6 bases, with 15 bases between them. CDR3 length: 15 residues. Germline V CDR1 and CDR2: GTSNPN, SVGIG (reference sequence). CDR3 nucleotides: TGTGCCTGGAGTGTACGTCCAGGGATCAGTCAGCCCCAGCATTTT. The encoded protein is CAWSVRPGISQPQHF.